This T cell receptor beta chain was sequenced during a study of cytomegalovirus exposure and HLA in healthy donors. Both 60 Vbeta primers and 13 Jbeta primers went into the PCR. Only in-frame clones appear in the TCRdb table, and some are missing; sequencing was by immunoSEQ multiplex PCR. Among fewer than 150,000 clones listed, approximately 70% were seen once. The CDR3 sequence is 15 residues long. Germline V gene sequence: CDR1 SGDLS, CDR2 YYNGEE. V gave up 4 bases and J gave up 4 bases; unmatched junction bases: 8. The receptor was isolated from a human donor in good health. This chain links TRBV9 with TRBJ2-1, with TRBD2 matching 7 bases. What was sequenced was PBMCs. The CDR3 here is CASSPTGREYNEQFF. CDR3 sequence (DNA): TGTGCCAGCAGCCCAACGGGGCGGGAGTACAATGAGCAGTTCTTC.